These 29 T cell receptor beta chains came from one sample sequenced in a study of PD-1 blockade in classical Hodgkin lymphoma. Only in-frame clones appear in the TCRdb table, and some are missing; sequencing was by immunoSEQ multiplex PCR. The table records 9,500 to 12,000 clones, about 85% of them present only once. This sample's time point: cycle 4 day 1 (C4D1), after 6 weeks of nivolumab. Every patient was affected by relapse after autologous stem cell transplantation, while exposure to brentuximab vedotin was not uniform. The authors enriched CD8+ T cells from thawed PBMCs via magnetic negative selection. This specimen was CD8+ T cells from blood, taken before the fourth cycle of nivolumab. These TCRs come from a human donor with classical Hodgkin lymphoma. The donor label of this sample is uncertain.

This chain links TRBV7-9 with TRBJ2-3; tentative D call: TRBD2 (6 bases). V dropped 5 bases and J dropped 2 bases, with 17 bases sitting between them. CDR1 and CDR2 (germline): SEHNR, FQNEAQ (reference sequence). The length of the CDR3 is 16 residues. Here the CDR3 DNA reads TGTGCCAGCAGCGCCGCTGAAGGCGGGAACACAGATACGCAGTATTTT. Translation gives CASSAAEGGNTDTQYF.

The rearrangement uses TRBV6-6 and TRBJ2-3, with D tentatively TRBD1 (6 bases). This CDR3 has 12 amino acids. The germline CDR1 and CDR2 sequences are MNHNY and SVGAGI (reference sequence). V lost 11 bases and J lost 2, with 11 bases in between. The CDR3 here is CAVQGFTDTQYF. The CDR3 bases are TGTGCCGTACAGGGTTTCACAGATACGCAGTATTTT.

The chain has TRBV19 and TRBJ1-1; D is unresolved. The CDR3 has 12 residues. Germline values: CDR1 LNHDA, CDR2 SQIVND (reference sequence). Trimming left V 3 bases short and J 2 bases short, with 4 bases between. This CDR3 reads CASSMGNTEAFF. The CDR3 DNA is TGTGCCAGTAGTATGGGAAACACTGAAGCTTTCTTT.

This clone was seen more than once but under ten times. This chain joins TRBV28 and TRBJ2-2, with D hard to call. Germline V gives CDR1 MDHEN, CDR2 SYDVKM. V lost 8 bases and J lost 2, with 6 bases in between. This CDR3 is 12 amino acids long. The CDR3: CASRPNTGELFF. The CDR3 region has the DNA TGTGCCAGCCGACCCAACACCGGGGAGCTGTTTTTT.

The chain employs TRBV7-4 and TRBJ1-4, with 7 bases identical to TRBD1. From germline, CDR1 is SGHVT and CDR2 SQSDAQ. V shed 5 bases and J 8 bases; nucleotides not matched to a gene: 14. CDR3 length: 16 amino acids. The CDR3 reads CASSVVGCTGEEKLFF. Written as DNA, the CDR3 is TGTGCCAGCAGCGTAGTAGGCTGTACAGGGGAAGAAAAACTGTTTTTT.

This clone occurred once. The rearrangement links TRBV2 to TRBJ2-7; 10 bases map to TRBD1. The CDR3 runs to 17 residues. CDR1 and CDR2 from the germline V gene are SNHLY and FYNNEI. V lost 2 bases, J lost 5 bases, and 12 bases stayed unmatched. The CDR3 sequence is CASSEFIGQGEIDEQYF. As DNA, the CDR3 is TGTGCCAGCAGTGAATTTATCGGACAGGGGGAAATCGACGAGCAGTACTTC.

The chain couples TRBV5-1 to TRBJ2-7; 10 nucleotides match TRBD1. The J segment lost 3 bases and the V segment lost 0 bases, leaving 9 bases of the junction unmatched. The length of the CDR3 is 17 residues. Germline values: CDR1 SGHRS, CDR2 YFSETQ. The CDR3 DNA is TGCGCCAGCAGCTTGGGACAGGGGGCCAACAATTTCTACGAGCAGTACTTC. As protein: CASSLGQGANNFYEQYF.

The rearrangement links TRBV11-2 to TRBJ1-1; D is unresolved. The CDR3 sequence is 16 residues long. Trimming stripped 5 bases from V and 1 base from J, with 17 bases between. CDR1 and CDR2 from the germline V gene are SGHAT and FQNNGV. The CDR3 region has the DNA TGTGCCAGCAGCCTTCCTTTTGGGCAGGCGAACACTGAAGCTTTCTTT. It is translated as CASSLPFGQANTEAFF.

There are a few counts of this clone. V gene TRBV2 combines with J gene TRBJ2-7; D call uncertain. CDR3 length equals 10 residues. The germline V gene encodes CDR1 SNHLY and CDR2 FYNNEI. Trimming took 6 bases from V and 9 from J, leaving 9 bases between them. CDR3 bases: TGTGCCAGCAGCGAGGAAAGGCAGTACTTC. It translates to CASSEERQYF. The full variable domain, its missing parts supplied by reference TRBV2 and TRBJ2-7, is EPEVTQTPSHQVTQMGQEVILRCVPISNHLYFYWYRQILGQKVEFLVSFYNNEISEKSEIFDDQFSVERPDGSNFTLKIRSTKLEDSAMYFCASSEERQYFGPGTRLTVT.

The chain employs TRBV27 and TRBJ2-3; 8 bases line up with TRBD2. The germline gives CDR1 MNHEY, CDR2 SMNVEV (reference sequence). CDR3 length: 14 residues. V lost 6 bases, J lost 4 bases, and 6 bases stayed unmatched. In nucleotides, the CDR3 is TGTGCCAGCAGCCCGGGGGGGGCCCCAGATACGCAGTATTTT. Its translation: CASSPGGAPDTQYF.

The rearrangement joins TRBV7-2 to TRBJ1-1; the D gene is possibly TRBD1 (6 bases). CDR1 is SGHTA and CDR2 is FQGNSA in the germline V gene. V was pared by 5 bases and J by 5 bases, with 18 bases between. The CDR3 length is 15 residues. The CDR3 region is CASSATTGPMTEAFF. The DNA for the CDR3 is TGTGCCAGCAGCGCAACCACAGGGCCCATGACTGAAGCTTTCTTT.

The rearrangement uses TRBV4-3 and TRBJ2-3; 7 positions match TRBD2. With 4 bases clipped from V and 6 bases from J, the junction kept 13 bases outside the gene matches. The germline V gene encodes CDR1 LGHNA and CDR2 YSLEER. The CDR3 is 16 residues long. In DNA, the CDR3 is TGCGCCAGCAGCCCAAGGGAGGCGGGGGAGGGGGATACGCAGTATTTT. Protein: CASSPREAGEGDTQYF.

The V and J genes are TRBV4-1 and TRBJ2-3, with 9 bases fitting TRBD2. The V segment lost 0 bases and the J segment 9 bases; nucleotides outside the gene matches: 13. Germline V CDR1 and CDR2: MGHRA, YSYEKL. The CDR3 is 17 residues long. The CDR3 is CASSQEVGGRAGLTQYF. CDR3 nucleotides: TGCGCCAGCAGCCAAGAGGTGGGCGGGAGGGCCGGGTTGACGCAGTATTTT.

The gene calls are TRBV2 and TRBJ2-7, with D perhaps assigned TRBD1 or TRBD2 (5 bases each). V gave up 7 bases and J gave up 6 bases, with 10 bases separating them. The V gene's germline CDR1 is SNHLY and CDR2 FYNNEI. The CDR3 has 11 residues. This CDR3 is CASNWGSEQYF. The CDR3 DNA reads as TGTGCCAGCAATTGGGGGAGCGAGCAGTACTTC.

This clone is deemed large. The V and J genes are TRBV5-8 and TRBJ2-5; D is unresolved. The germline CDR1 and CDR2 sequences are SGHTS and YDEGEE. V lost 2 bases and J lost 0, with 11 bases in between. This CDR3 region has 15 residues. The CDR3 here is CASSFGSWYQETQYF. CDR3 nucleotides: TGTGCCAGCAGCTTCGGGTCTTGGTACCAAGAGACCCAGTACTTC.

As DNA, the CDR3 is TGTGCCAGCAGTTATTCAGTCAATCAGCCCCAGCATTTT. Translated, it gives CASSYSVNQPQHF. The chain recombines TRBV6-5 with TRBJ1-5; D unresolved. CDR1 MNHEY and CDR2 SVGAGI come from the germline V gene. Between the trimmed V and J ends, which lost 3 bases and 3 bases, there was a span of 6 bases. The CDR3 is made up of 13 amino acids.

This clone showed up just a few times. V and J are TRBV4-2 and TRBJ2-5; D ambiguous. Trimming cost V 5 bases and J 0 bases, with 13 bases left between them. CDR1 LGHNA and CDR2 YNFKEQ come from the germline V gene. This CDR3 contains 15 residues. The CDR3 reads CASSFGSWYQETQYF. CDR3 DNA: TGTGCCAGCAGCTTCGGGTCTTGGTACCAAGAGACCCAGTACTTC.

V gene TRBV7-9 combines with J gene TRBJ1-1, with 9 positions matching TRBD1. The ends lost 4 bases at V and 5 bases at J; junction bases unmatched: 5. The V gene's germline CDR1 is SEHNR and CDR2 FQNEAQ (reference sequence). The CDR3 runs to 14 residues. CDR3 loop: CASSSTGGFTEAFF. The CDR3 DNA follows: TGTGCCAGCAGCTCCACAGGGGGCTTTACTGAAGCTTTCTTT. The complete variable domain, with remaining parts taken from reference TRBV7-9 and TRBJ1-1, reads DTGVSQNPRHKITKRGQNVTFRCDPISEHNRLYWYRQTLGQGPEFLTYFQNEAQLEKSRLLSDRFSAERPKGSFSTLEIQRTEQGDSAMYLCASSSTGGFTEAFFGQGTRLTVV.

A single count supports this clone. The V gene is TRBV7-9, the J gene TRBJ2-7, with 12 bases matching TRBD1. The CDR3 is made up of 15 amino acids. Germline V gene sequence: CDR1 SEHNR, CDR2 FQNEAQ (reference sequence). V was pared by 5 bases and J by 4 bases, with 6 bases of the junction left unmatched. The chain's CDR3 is CASSTTGQGAYEQYF. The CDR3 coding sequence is TGTGCCAGCAGCACTACGGGACAGGGGGCTTACGAGCAGTACTTC. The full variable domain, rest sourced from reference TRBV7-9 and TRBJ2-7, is DTGVSQNPRHKITKRGQNVTFRCDPISEHNRLYWYRQTLGQGPEFLTYFQNEAQLEKSRLLSDRFSAERPKGSFSTLEIQRTEQGDSAMYLCASSTTGQGAYEQYFGPGTRLTVT.

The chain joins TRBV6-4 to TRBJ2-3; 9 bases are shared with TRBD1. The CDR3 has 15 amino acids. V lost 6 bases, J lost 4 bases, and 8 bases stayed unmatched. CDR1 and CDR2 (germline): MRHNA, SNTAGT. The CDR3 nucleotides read TGTGCCAGCAGAACAACAGGGGGCTCGTCAGATACGCAGTATTTT. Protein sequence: CASRTTGGSSDTQYF.

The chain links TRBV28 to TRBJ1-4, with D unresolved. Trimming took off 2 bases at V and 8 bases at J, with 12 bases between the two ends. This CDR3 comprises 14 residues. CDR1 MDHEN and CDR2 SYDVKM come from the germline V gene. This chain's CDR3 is CASSLTGQREKLFF. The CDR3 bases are TGTGCCAGCAGTTTAACCGGCCAGCGGGAAAAACTGTTTTTT.

The CDR3: CASSLAGYVAFF. The CDR3 DNA reads as TGTGCCAGCAGCTTAGCCGGTTACGTGGCTTTCTTT. The chain couples TRBV7-9 to TRBJ1-1; no reliable D call. V was shortened by 0 bases and J by 11 bases, with 10 bases between the two germline ends. This CDR3 has 12 residues. Germline V gives CDR1 SEHNR, CDR2 FQNEAQ (reference sequence). Together with reference TRBV7-9 and TRBJ1-1, the CDR3 gives the full variable domain: DTGVSQNPRHKITKRGQNVTFRCDPISEHNRLYWYRQTLGQGPEFLTYFQNEAQLEKSRLLSDRFSAERPKGSFSTLEIQRTEQGDSAMYLCASSLAGYVAFFGQGTRLTVV.

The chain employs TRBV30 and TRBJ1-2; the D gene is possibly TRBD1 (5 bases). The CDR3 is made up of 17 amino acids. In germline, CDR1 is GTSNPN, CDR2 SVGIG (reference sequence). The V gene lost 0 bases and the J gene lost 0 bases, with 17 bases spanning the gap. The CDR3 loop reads CAWSVDSVIRPNYGYTF. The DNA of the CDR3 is TGTGCCTGGAGTGTAGACAGTGTCATTAGGCCTAACTATGGCTACACCTTC.

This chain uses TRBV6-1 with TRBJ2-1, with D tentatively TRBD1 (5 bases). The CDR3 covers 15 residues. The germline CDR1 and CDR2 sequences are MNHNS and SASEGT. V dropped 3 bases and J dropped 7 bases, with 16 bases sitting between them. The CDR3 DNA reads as TGTGCCAGCAGTGACGACAGAAGTCGAAGGAATGAGCAGTTCTTC. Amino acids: CASSDDRSRRNEQFF.

The CDR3 nucleotides read TGTGCCAGCGACCTGGGGGACTCTGGGGCCAACGTCCTGACTTTC. It codes for CASDLGDSGANVLTF. This rearrangement joins TRBV9 to TRBJ2-6; either TRBD1 or TRBD2 may fit D (5 bases each). Germline CDR1 SGDLS, CDR2 YYNGEE. The CDR3 consists of 15 residues. Trimming removed 7 bases from V and 0 bases from J, with 11 bases in between.

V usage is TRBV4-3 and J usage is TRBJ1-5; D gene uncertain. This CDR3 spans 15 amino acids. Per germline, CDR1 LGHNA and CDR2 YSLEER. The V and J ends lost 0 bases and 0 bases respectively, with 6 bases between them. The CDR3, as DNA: TGCGCCAGCAGCCAAGACCGTTATAGCAATCAGCCCCAGCATTTT. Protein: CASSQDRYSNQPQHF.

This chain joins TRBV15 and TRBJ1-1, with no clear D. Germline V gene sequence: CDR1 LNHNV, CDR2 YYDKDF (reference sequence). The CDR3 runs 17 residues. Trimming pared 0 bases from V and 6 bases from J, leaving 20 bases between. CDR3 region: CATSRDGLSNLKSEAFF. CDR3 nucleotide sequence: TGTGCCACCAGCAGAGATGGTTTAAGTAATCTTAAATCTGAAGCTTTCTTT.

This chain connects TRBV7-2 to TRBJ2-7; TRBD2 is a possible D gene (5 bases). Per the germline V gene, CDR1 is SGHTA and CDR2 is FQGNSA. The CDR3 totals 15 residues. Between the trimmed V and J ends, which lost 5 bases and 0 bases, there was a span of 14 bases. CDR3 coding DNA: TGTGCCAGCAGCCCGATAGTTGGGAGCTCCTACGAGCAGTACTTC. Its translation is CASSPIVGSSYEQYF.

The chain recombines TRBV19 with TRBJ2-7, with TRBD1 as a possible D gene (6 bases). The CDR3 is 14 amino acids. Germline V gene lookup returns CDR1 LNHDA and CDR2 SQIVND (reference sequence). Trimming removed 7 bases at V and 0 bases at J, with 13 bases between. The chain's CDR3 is CASTPTGSSYEQYF. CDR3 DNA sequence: TGTGCCAGTACCCCGACAGGCAGCTCCTACGAGCAGTACTTC.